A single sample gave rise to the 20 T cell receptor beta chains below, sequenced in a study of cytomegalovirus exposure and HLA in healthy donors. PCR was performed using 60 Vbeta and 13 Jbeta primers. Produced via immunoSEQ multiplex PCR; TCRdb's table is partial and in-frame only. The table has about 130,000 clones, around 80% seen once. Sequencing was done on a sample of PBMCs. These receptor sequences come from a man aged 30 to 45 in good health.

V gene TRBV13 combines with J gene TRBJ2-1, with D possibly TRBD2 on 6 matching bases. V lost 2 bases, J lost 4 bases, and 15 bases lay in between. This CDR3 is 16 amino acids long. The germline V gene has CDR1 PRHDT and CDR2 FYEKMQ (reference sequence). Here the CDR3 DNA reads TGTGCCAGCAGCTTAACCACTAGCATTAGGTACAATGAGCAGTTCTTC. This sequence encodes CASSLTTSIRYNEQFF.

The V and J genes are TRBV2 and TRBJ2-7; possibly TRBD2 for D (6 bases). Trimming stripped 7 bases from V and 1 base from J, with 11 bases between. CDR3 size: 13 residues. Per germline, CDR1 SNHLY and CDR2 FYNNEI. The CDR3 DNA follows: TGTGCCAGCACGGGGGACCTTTCCTACGAGCAGTACTTC. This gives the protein CASTGDLSYEQYF.

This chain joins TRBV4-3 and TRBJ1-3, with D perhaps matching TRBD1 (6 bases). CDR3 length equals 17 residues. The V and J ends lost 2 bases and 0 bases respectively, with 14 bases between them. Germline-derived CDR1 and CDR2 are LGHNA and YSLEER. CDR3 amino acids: CASSQMTGFDSGNTIYF. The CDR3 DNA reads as TGCGCCAGCAGCCAAATGACAGGCTTCGACTCTGGAAACACCATATATTTT.

CDR3 in DNA: TGTGCCAGCAGGGCCCCCGGGGAGACCCAGTACTTC. Its protein is CASRAPGETQYF. The V and J genes are TRBV6-5 and TRBJ2-5; D ambiguous. Germline-derived CDR1 and CDR2 are MNHEY and SVGAGI. This CDR3 is 12 amino acids long. Trimming pared 6 bases from V and 5 bases from J, leaving 10 bases between.

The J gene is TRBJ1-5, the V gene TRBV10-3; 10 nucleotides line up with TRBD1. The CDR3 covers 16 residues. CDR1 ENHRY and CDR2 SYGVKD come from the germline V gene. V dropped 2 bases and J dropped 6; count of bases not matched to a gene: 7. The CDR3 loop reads CAISETGTGAGQPQHF. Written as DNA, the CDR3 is TGTGCCATCAGTGAGACGGGGACAGGGGCGGGTCAGCCCCAGCATTTT.

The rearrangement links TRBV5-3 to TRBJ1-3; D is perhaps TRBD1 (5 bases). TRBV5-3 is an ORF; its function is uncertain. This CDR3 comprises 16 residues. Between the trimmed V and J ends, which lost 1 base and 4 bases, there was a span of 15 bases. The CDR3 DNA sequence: TGTGCCAGAAGCTTGTATCGTGGGGGGTTGGGAAACACCATATATTTT. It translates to CARSLYRGGLGNTIYF.

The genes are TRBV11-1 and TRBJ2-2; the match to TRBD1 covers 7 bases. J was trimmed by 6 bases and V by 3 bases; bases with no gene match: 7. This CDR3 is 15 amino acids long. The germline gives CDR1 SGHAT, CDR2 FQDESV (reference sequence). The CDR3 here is CASSLGQWGPGELFF. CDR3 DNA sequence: TGTGCCAGCAGCTTGGGACAGTGGGGCCCCGGGGAGCTGTTTTTT.

The chain's CDR3 is CASSLYGGGPVADTQYF. In nucleotides, the CDR3 is TGTGCCAGCAGCTTGTATGGGGGAGGGCCAGTGGCAGATACGCAGTATTTT. This rearrangement joins TRBV7-3 to TRBJ2-3, with TRBD2 matching 7 bases. Germline V gene data show CDR1 as SGHTA and CDR2 as FQGTGA. With V trimmed by 3 bases and J by 4 bases, 13 bases remained unmatched. The length of the CDR3 is 17 residues.

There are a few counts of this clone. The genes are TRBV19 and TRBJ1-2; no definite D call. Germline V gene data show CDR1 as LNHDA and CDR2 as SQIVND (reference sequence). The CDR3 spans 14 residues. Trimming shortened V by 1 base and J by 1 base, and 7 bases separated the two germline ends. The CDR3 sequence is CASSIGAINYGYTF. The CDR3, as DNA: TGTGCCAGTAGTATAGGGGCGATTAACTATGGCTACACCTTC.

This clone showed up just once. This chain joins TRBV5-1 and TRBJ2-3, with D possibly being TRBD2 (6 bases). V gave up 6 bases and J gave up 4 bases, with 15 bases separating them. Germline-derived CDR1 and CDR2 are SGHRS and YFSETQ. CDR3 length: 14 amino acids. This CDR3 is CASTIGGTADTQYF. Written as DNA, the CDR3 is TGCGCCAGCACCATCGGCGGGACGGCAGATACGCAGTATTTT.

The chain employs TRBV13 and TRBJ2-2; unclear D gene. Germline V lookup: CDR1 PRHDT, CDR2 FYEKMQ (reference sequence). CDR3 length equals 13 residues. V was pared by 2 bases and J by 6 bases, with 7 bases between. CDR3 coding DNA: TGTGCCAGCAGCTTACGACTGCCCGGGGAGCTGTTTTTT. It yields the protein CASSLRLPGELFF.

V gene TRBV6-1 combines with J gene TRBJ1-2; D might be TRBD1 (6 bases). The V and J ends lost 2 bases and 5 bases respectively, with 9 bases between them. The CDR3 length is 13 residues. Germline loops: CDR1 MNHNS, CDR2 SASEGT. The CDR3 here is CASSETGFYGYTF. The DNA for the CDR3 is TGTGCCAGCAGTGAAACAGGGTTTTATGGCTACACCTTC.

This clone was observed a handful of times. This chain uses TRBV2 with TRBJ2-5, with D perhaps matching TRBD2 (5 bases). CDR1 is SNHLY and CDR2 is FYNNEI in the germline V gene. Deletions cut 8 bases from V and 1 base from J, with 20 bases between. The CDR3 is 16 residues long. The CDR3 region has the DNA TGTGCCAGCTCCGGGGAAGGGTCTGGTCGCCAAGAGACCCAGTACTTC. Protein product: CASSGEGSGRQETQYF.

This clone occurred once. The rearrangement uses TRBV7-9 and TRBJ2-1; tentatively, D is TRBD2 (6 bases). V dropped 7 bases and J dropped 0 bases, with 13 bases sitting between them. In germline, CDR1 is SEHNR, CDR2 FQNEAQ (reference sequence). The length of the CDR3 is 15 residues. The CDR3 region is CASNLNGGSYNEQFF. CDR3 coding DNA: TGTGCCAGCAACCTGAACGGGGGCTCCTACAATGAGCAGTTCTTC.

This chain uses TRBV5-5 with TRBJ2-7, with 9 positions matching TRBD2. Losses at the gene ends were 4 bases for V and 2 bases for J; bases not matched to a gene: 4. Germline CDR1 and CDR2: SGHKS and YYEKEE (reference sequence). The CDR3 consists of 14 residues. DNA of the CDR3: TGTGCCAGCAGCCAAACTAGCGGGCCCTACGAGCAGTACTTC. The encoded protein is CASSQTSGPYEQYF.

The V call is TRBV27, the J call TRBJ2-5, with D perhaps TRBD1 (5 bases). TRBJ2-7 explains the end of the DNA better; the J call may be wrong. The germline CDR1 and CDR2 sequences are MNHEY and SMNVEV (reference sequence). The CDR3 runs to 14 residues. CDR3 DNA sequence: TGTGCCAGCAGTTTCCTCACAGGAAACTACGAGCAGTACTTC. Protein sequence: CASSFLTGNYEQYF.

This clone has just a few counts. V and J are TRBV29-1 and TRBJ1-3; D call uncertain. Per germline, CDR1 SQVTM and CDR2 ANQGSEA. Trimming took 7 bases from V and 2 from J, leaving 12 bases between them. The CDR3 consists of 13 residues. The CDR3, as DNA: TGCAGCGCCTTCGAGGATCCTGGAAACACCATATATTTT. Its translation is CSAFEDPGNTIYF.

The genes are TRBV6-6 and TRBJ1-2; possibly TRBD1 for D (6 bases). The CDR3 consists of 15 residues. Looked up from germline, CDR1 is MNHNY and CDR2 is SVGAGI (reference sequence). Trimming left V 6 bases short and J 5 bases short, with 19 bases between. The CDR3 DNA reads TGTGCCAGCAGCTTAGGTGCGGGGGCTCCATATGGCTACACCTTC. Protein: CASSLGAGAPYGYTF.

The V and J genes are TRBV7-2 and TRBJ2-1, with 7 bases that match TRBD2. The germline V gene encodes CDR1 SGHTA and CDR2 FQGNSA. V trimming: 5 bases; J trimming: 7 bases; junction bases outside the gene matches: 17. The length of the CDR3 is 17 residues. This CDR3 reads CASSPPAQAGVGNEQFF. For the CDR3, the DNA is TGTGCCAGCAGCCCGCCCGCCCAGGCGGGAGTAGGAAATGAGCAGTTCTTC.

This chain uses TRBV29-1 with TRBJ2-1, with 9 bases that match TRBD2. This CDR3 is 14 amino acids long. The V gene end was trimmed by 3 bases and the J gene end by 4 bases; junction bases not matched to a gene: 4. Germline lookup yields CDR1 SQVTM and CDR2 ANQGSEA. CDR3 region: CSVERLAGYNEQFF. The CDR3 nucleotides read TGCAGCGTTGAGCGGCTAGCGGGGTACAATGAGCAGTTCTTC.